One TCR beta chain is described in this entry. A much larger clone differs by one base, so this may be a read error. Germline CDR1 and CDR2: SGHNT and YENEEA. CDR3 length: 13 amino acids. The data belong to a study of tumor-infiltrating lymphocytes in primary liver carcinoma. Total RNA amounting to roughly 450 ng was the source from which TCR beta cDNA was made with a constant-region primer. Libraries of TCR beta came from three nested multiplex PCR rounds with slightly modified ARM-PCR. Rounds one and two of PCR, each of 10 cycles, were primed with TRBV1-TRBV30 forward primers and a C-beta reverse primer. One entry per CDR3 protein results from TCRdb running MiXCR on the multiplex PCR reads. The sample holds about 190,000 distinct CDR3 sequences; around 81% are singletons and the top ten take around 18%. The tissue used was unsorted bulk material of 20-30 mg. RNA and DNA were co-extracted from it with the AllPrep DNA/RNA mini kit.

The TCR was taken from a man aged 40-49 years with primary liver carcinoma and hepatitis B virus infection. J is TRBJ2-1 and V is TRBV11-3; a possible D gene is TRBD2 (6 bases). The sample taken for sequencing was tumor tissue from primary liver carcinoma. CDR3 DNA sequence: TGTGCCAGCAGCTTAGGTAGCGGTAATGAGCGGTTCTTC. As protein: CASSLGSGNERFF. The full variable domain, in which reference TRBV11-3 and TRBJ2-1 provide the parts outside the CDR3, is EAGVVQSPRYKIIEKKQPVAFWCNPISGHNTLYWYLQNLGQGPELLIRYENEEAVDDSQLPKDRFSAERLKGVDSTLKIQPAELGDSAVYLCASSLGSGNERFFGPGTRLTVL.